One T cell receptor beta chain is described in this entry. This CDR3 is 15 amino acids long. J gave up 8 bases and V 6 bases, and 11 bases lay outside the gene matches. Germline V gene lookup returns CDR1 MNHEY and CDR2 SVGAGI. Original data processing: Reference gene primer amplification in the assay estimated nucleated cell counts. Sequencing used immunoSEQ multiplex PCR; TCRdb keeps in-frame clones, though not all of them. V, J and clone size were drawn from that table, and D and trimming were deduced from the DNA. The sample carries roughly 250,000 clones, 70% to 90% recorded once. This sample is drawn from a study of blood T cell repertoires in COVID-19. Study information: Italy, Spain and the United States were the sources of the convalescent and acute COVID-19 samples. T cells, B-cell-depleted T cells, or PBMCs supplied cDNA or gDNA.

The V and J genes are TRBV6-5 and TRBJ1-2; 11 bases map to TRBD1. The sequenced sample consisted of peripheral blood. This clonotype originated in a woman aged 40 to 49 who had recovered from COVID-19. For the CDR3, the DNA is TGTGCCAGCAGATTCCGGGACAGGGGGGCGGGAGGCTACACCTTC. Protein product: CASRFRDRGAGGYTF.